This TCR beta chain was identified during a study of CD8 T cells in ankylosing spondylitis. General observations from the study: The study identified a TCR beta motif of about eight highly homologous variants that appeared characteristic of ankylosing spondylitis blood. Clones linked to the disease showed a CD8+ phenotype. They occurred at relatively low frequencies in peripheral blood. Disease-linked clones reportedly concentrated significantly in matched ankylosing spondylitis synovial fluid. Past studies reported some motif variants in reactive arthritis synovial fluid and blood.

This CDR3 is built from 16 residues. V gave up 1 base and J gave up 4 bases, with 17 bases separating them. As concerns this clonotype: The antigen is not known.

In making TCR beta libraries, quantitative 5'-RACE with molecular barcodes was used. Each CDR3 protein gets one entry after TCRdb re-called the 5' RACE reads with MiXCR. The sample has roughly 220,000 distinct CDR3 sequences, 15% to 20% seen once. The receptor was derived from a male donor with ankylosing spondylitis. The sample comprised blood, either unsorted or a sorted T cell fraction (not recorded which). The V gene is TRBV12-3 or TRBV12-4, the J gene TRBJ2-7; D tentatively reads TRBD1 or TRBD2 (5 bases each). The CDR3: CASSLGYGIRAYEQYF. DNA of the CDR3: TGTGCCAGCAGTTTAGGTTACGGGATCAGGGCTTACGAGCAGTACTTC.